The entry that follows covers one TCR beta chain sequence. This entry is derived from a study of blood T cell repertoires in COVID-19. For the study at large: T cells, B-cell-depleted T cells, or PBMCs supplied cDNA or gDNA.

Per the original data handling: By means of reference gene primer amplification, nucleated cell counts were estimated. Only in-frame clones appear in the TCRdb table, and some are missing; sequencing was by immunoSEQ multiplex PCR. V and J calls and clone size follow that table, whereas D and trimming were derived from the DNA. The sample has 300,000 or so clones, around nine tenths seen once. The sequence was collected from a man in his 70s with acute or convalescent COVID-19. The sequenced sample consisted of peripheral blood.

The CDR3 loop reads CASSYTYRQGSYEQYF. Here the CDR3 DNA reads TGTGCCAGCAGCTACACCTACCGACAGGGTTCCTACGAGCAGTACTTC. The genes are TRBV7-2 and TRBJ2-7; 7 bases align to TRBD1. The CDR3 covers 16 residues. CDR1 and CDR2 from the germline V gene are SGHTA and FQGNSA. With 4 bases clipped from V and 1 base from J, the junction kept 10 bases outside the gene matches. Looking up the rest from reference TRBV7-2 and TRBJ2-7 gives the full variable domain: GAGVSQSPSNKVTEKGKDVELRCDPISGHTALYWYRQSLGQGLEFLIYFQGNSAPDKSGLPSDRFSAERTGGSVSTLTIQRTQQEDSAVYLCASSYTYRQGSYEQYFGPGTRLTVT.